What follows is one T cell receptor (beta chain) and its context. Its cognate antigen is unknown. Produced via immunoSEQ multiplex PCR; TCRdb's table is partial and in-frame only. Counted here are over 35,000 clones, 80% to 90% occurring once; the ten biggest clones make up about 5.2%. As for time point: week 23, last vaccination. A single vaccine dose contained 300 ug of mutant IDH1 20-mer peptide, and topical imiquimod was used with it. The CDR3 extends over 14 amino acids. In germline, CDR1 is SGHKS, CDR2 YYEKEE (reference sequence). V was cut by 4 bases and J by 2 bases, with 12 bases left in between. This entry comes from a study of a mutant IDH1 vaccine in newly diagnosed glioma. Study-level background: Patients came in for eight vaccinations, in weeks 1, 3, 5, 7, 11, 15, 19 and 23. Previous care, which was radiotherapy, temozolomide, or both, most often involved both.

Study-wide findings and caveats: Under 95% of patients showed vaccine-induced immune responses across multiple MHC alleles. Changes in the top peripheral T cell clonotypes seemingly had no bearing on pseudoprogression.

This TCR came from a middle-aged man with glioma. The sequences come from PBMCs, collected from a glioma patient whose treatment included an IDH1 peptide vaccine. V usage is TRBV5-5 and J usage is TRBJ1-2, with D perhaps TRBD1 (5 bases). CDR3 coding DNA: TGTGCCAGCAGCCGCGGGACTAGGAACTATGGCTACACCTTC. It translates to CASSRGTRNYGYTF.